This T cell receptor beta chain was recovered during a study of OX40 agonist ivuxolimab in advanced cancers. This CDR3 is built from 13 residues. V was pared by 3 bases and J by 6 bases, with 5 bases of the junction left unmatched. Germline loops: CDR1 LNHDA, CDR2 SQIVND (reference sequence). Assay used: immunoSEQ multiplex PCR; TCRdb lists only in-frame clones, some missing. The sample lists about 14,000 clones; about three quarters were seen once. This clone occurred once. Sequences were derived from CD4+ or CD8+ T cells sorted from blood, sampled in a trial of the OX40 agonist ivuxolimab. The V and J genes are TRBV19 and TRBJ2-7; 7 nucleotides match TRBD2. This TCR was sampled from an adult with an advanced solid tumor such as melanoma, head and neck, liver or kidney cancer. The CDR3 protein is CASSIGTGGEQYF. The CDR3 DNA reads as TGTGCCAGTAGTATTGGGACGGGGGGCGAGCAGTACTTC.